This TCR beta chain was observed in a study of PD-1 blockade in classical Hodgkin lymphoma (dated by TCRdb to between 2020 and 2021). In terms of the full investigation: Nivolumab dosing was 3 mg/kg intravenously every 2 weeks, continuing until either disease progression or unacceptable toxicity. The study used TCR beta sequencing and CyTOF to define a peripheral blood immune signature of response to PD-1 blockade in classical Hodgkin lymphoma.

Overall study outcomes, separate from this receptor: Lower diversity was observed in patients in whom nivolumab was started less than 1 year after ASCT, and these patients were excluded from later analyses so that confounding by immune reconstitution would be avoided. Trial patients with a complete response had baseline diversity similar to that of newly diagnosed patients, while partial responders and progressors had significantly lower diversity. Baseline TCR diversity was reported to be lower in newly diagnosed patients than in healthy donors, and even lower in relapsed/refractory patients. The study was limited to a single clinical trial cohort, and causes of repertoire differences, possibly disease activity or prior therapy, remained undefined. By C4D1, a significant rise was seen in CD4+ TCR diversity but not in CD8+ TCR diversity (p=0.0027 vs p=0.16), and the rise was most apparent among complete responders (p=0.02).

This specimen's time point label, interpreted: cycle 2 day 1 (C2D1) of nivolumab. All trial patients had relapsed after autologous stem cell transplantation, with cohorts A, B and C differing in prior brentuximab vedotin exposure. The trial cohort comprised some 60 patients with relapsed/refractory classical Hodgkin lymphoma whose best overall responses were complete response, partial response or progressive disease. In the multi-cohort phase II CheckMate 205 trial, trial patients received single-agent nivolumab. Best overall response was determined by an independent review committee according to the 2007 International Working Group response criteria. PBMCs from the trial were collected at three points: immediately before nivolumab initiation (C1D1), and during therapy at cycle 2 day 1 and cycle 4 day 1. Peripheral blood was collected in 8 mL Vacutainer Cell Preparation Tubes, from which PBMCs were isolated by centrifugation and then cryopreserved.

CDR1 and CDR2 (SQVTM, ANQGSEA) derive from the germline V gene. The trim is 0 bases for V and 6 bases for J, with a gap of 11 bases between the germline ends. The CDR3 holds 14 amino acids from the cysteine to the phenylalanine. The entry retains the CDR3 DNA only, 42 bases that are in frame from base 1. This clone was seen once. There is no known antigen for this receptor. No base quality information exists; no much larger clone differs at one position. The Qiagen DNeasy kit was used to extract genomic DNA from unsorted PBMCs and from the negatively selected CD4+ and CD8+ fractions. Amplification of TCR beta CDR3 regions was done by immunoSEQ multiplex PCR with primers that anneal to V and J segments. Amplification bias was minimized using a synthetic immune receptor repertoire, and residual bias was removed computationally after sequencing. The authors processed their data as follows. Repertoire diversity was quantified as the Shannon entropy index using custom Python scripts. Unsorted, CD4+ and CD8+ repertoires were analyzed separately, except for combined analyses in which CD4+ and CD8+ sequences were merged in silico. Clonal expansion was defined as at least a 2-fold frequency increase after treatment relative to C1D1, with a pseudocount of 0.5 for undetected baseline clones. Clones with 0 or 1 copy at C1D1 were defined as singleton clones, while clones with 2 or more copies were defined as non-singleton clones. By matching protein sequences in sorted samples from the same patient, clones expanded in unsorted samples were annotated as CD4+, CD8+ or unknown. Wilcoxon tests were applied to paired samples to test diversity changes from C1D1 to C4D1. TCRdb retrieved this table from immuneACCESS and kept in-frame rearrangements only. Not all clones are present; in checked studies, unresolved V genes account for under half, and no reason is known for the remainder. V, J and clone size are taken as reported in that table, and D and trimming were inferred from the DNA itself. A total of approximately 26,000 clones appear in this sample, under 90% of them only once. The ten largest clonotypes hold around a fifth of the sample.

The chain joins TRBV29-1 to TRBJ2-2; the D gene is not confidently resolved. The source material was peripheral blood mononuclear cells (PBMCs), sampled before the second cycle of nivolumab. The receptor was derived from a human donor with classical Hodgkin lymphoma. CDR3 region: CSVEDRGAAGELFF. The nucleotides are TGCAGCGTTGAAGATCGCGGAGCTGCCGGGGAGCTGTTTTTT.